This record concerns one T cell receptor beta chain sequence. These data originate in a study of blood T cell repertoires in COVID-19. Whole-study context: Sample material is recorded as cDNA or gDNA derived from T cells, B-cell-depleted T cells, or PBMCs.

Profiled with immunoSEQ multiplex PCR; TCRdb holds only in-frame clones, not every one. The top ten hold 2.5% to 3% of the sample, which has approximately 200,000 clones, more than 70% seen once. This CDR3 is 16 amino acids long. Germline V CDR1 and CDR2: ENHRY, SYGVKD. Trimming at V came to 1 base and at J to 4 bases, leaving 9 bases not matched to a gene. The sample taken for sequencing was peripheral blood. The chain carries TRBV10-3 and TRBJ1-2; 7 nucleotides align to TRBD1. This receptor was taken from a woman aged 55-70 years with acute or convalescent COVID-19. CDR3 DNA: TGTGCCATCAGTGAGTTAAAGGGACAGATCTCCTATGGCTACACCTTC. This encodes CAISELKGQISYGYTF.